The 27 T cell receptor beta chains below all came from one sample that was sequenced in a study of T cells in Graves' hyperthyroidism and ophthalmopathy. There were TCR beta CDR3 regions amplified from RNA transcripts. First-round RT-PCR of the TCR CDR3 relied on the HTBI primer set. In TCRdb, the multiplex PCR reads were re-called with MiXCR into one record per CDR3 protein. The data show about 480,000 distinct CDR3 sequences, 13% to 15% seen once. The sequencing input was blood. The source of these receptors is a woman aged 18-35 years with Graves' hyperthyroidism.

This clonotype was counted at least ten times. The chain carries TRBV20-1 and TRBJ2-5; the match to TRBD2 covers 10 bases. Germline CDR1 DFQATT, CDR2 SNEGSKA (reference sequence). This CDR3 region has 17 residues. Germline trimming cut 3 bases from V and 5 bases from J; bases unmatched to any gene: 15. CDR3 protein: CSARELAGVSSIETQYF. DNA for the CDR3: TGCAGTGCTAGGGAGCTAGCGGGAGTCTCATCCATCGAGACCCAGTACTTC.

This clonotype was observed many times. The rearrangement joins TRBV20-1 to TRBJ2-7; 8 bases fit TRBD1. The germline V gene encodes CDR1 DFQATT and CDR2 SNEGSKA (reference sequence). The ends lost 1 base at V and 4 bases at J; junction bases unmatched: 6. The CDR3 length is 14 residues. The CDR3 spells CSARGVTGDYEQYF. The CDR3 nucleotides read TGCAGTGCTAGAGGGGTGACAGGGGATTACGAGCAGTACTTC.

This clonotype has ten or more counts. The rearrangement uses TRBV6-1 and TRBJ2-1; 7 nucleotides align to TRBD2. Per the germline V gene, CDR1 is MNHNS and CDR2 is SASEGT. The CDR3 covers 15 residues. The J segment lost 5 bases and the V segment lost 5 bases, leaving 9 bases of the junction unmatched. CDR3 nucleotide sequence: TGTGCCAGCAGTTATAGTGCGGGAGTGAACAATGAGCAGTTCTTC. This gives the protein CASSYSAGVNNEQFF.

This clonotype was seen many times. This chain joins TRBV6-1 and TRBJ2-5, with a possible D match to TRBD2 (5 bases). The CDR3 has 15 amino acids. Germline V gene sequence: CDR1 MNHNS, CDR2 SASEGT. V was clipped by 3 bases and J by 3 bases, with 14 bases between them. CDR3 nucleotides: TGTGCCAGCAGTGACAGCGGCCTGACGAAAGAGACCCAGTACTTC. It translates to CASSDSGLTKETQYF.

This clonotype came up many times. The chain combines TRBV9 with TRBJ1-4, with 7 bases lining up with TRBD1. The junction had 7 bases not matched to a gene; V was cut back by 4 bases and J by 4 bases. The CDR3 is 15 amino acids. From germline, CDR1 is SGDLS and CDR2 YYNGEE. The CDR3 here is CASSIQGSFNEKLFF. CDR3 nucleotide sequence: TGTGCCAGCAGCATACAGGGGAGTTTTAATGAAAAACTGTTTTTT.

Ten or more counts support this clonotype. This CDR3 reads CASSGGTSGVDTQYF. The CDR3 DNA follows: TGCGCCAGCAGCGGAGGGACTAGCGGGGTAGATACGCAGTATTTT. This chain links TRBV5-1 with TRBJ2-3; 13 bases agree with TRBD2. CDR3 size: 15 residues. The germline V gene has CDR1 SGHRS and CDR2 YFSETQ. V shed 4 bases, J shed 5 bases, and the junction held 4 bases outside the gene matches.

This clonotype was picked up many times. This chain joins TRBV5-1 and TRBJ2-3; D is possibly TRBD1 (6 bases). V was clipped by 4 bases and J by 2 bases, with 11 bases between them. The CDR3 covers 14 residues. Germline CDR1 SGHRS, CDR2 YFSETQ. The DNA for the CDR3 is TGCGCCAGCAGCCGGACAGCATCCACAGATACGCAGTATTTT. Protein sequence: CASSRTASTDTQYF.

The V and J genes are TRBV29-1 and TRBJ1-5; 7 positions match TRBD1. Germline CDR1 is SQVTM and CDR2 is ANQGSEA. CDR3 length equals 13 residues. Trimming at V came to 6 bases and at J to 7 bases, leaving 9 bases not matched to a gene. The CDR3 spells CSVNRGRGQPQHF. In nucleotides, the CDR3 is TGCAGCGTCAACAGGGGAAGAGGACAGCCCCAGCATTTT.

This clonotype has ten or more counts. CDR3 sequence (DNA): TGTGCCAGCAGCTTAGTCTGGCAGCTTGCAACTAATGAAAAACTGTTTTTT. Protein product: CASSLVWQLATNEKLFF. The rearrangement joins TRBV7-2 to TRBJ1-4, with D uncertain. Trimming cost V 1 base and J 0 bases, with 12 bases left between them. Germline loops: CDR1 SGHTA, CDR2 FQGNSA. This CDR3 is 17 amino acids long.

This chain links TRBV12-3 or TRBV12-4 with TRBJ2-5; TRBD2 agrees at 8 bases. The CDR3 has 13 residues. J was trimmed by 3 bases and V by 7 bases; bases with no gene match: 4. This CDR3 reads CASTSGGEETQYF. In DNA, the CDR3 is TGTGCCAGCACCTCCGGGGGGGAAGAGACCCAGTACTTC.

In its sample, this clonotype was seen many times. The CDR3 DNA sequence: TGCAGTGTGGACTCAACTAGCACAGATACGCAGTATTTT. The encoded protein is CSVDSTSTDTQYF. The rearrangement joins TRBV20-1 to TRBJ2-3; maybe TRBD2 (5 bases). Trimming left V 7 bases short and J 0 bases short, with 11 bases between. CDR1 and CDR2 (germline): DFQATT, SNEGSKA (reference sequence). This CDR3 comprises 13 residues.

There are many counts of this clonotype. The genes are TRBV7-9 and TRBJ2-5; 9 positions match TRBD2. The germline CDR1 and CDR2 sequences are SEHNR and FQNEAQ (reference sequence). Unmatched junction bases numbered 11, after V lost 5 bases and J lost 1 base. The CDR3 loop spans 17 amino acids. The CDR3 region is CASSLQEREAAQETQYF. CDR3 DNA: TGTGCCAGCAGCCTCCAAGAGCGGGAGGCCGCCCAAGAGACCCAGTACTTC.

V is TRBV10-2 and J is TRBJ2-3, with a possible D match to TRBD2 (6 bases). V lost 1 base and J 1 base, leaving 12 bases between the germline ends. Germline CDR1 is WSHSY and CDR2 is SAAADI. CDR3 length: 16 residues. The CDR3 region has the DNA TGCGCCAGCAGTGAGTATCCGCGGGGAGGCACAGATACGCAGTATTTT. Translation gives CASSEYPRGGTDTQYF.

This clonotype was seen at least ten times. The chain has TRBV6-1 and TRBJ2-7, with 9 bases lining up with TRBD2. In germline, CDR1 is MNHNS, CDR2 SASEGT. The CDR3 totals 15 residues. The V and J ends lost 6 bases and 2 bases, in that order; junction bases with no gene match: 8. Written as DNA, the CDR3 is TGTGCCAGCAGCTTGATAGCGGGGGCCGCCTACGAGCAGTACGTC. Protein sequence: CASSLIAGAAYEQYV.

There are many counts of this clonotype. The chain uses TRBV29-1 and TRBJ1-5; 7 bases are shared with TRBD1. The CDR3 runs 13 residues. The germline gives CDR1 SQVTM, CDR2 ANQGSEA. J gave up 2 bases and V 4 bases, and 2 bases lay outside the gene matches. CDR3 region: CSVVTGGNQPQHF. CDR3 bases: TGCAGCGTTGTCACAGGGGGCAATCAGCCCCAGCATTTT.

This clonotype was recorded a few times. A much larger clone differs from this one at a single base, so this may be a read error. The chain combines TRBV12-3 or TRBV12-4 with TRBJ2-7, with D hard to call. This CDR3 comprises 13 residues. V was pared by 0 bases and J by 6 bases, with 9 bases between. The CDR3 coding sequence is TGTGCCAGCAGTTTAGCGGAAAGCCTCGAGCAGTACTTC. Translated: CASSLAESLEQYF.

In its sample, this clonotype was seen many times. A read error may produce the germline difference seen at one junction end. In DNA form, the CDR3 reads TGTGCTAGCAGCTCTCTCCCCCAAGAGACCCAGTACTTC. It codes for CASSSLPQETQYF. The chain combines TRBV7-7 with TRBJ2-5; D ambiguous. The CDR3 runs 13 residues. Germline CDR1 is SSHAT and CDR2 is FNYEAQ (reference sequence).

V usage is TRBV20-1 and J usage is TRBJ2-1; D tentatively fits TRBD1 or TRBD2 (6 bases each). V was shortened by 7 bases and J by 0 bases, with 16 bases between the two germline ends. This CDR3 region has 15 residues. The V gene's germline CDR1 is DFQATT and CDR2 SNEGSKA (reference sequence). The CDR3 bases are TGCAGTGTGAGGGGGGCGGTCAGCTCCTACAATGAGCAGTTCTTC. Residues: CSVRGAVSSYNEQFF.

This clonotype was recorded many times. The rearrangement uses TRBV5-1 and TRBJ1-1; TRBD1 agrees at 10 bases. This CDR3 region has 17 residues. Germline CDR1 SGHRS, CDR2 YFSETQ. The trim removed 4 bases at V and 1 base at J, leaving 10 bases unmatched. CDR3 in DNA: TGCGCCAGCAGCACCCGTCCCGGGACAGGGGCGAACACTGAAGCTTTCTTT. It yields the protein CASSTRPGTGANTEAFF.

A few counts support this clonotype. The chain has TRBV6-2 or TRBV6-3 and TRBJ2-7; TRBD1 aligns across 7 bases. The ends lost 5 bases at V and 3 bases at J; junction bases unmatched: 10. Germline CDR1 is MNHEY and CDR2 is SVGEGT. The CDR3 runs 15 residues. Here the CDR3 reads CASSIITGQIYEQYV. CDR3 DNA: TGTGCCAGCAGTATTATTACGGGACAGATCTACGAGCAGTACGTC.

The chain has TRBV4-1 and TRBJ2-5; TRBD1 is a possible D gene (6 bases). Germline CDR1 and CDR2: MGHRA and YSYEKL. V gave up 0 bases and J gave up 3 bases, with 14 bases separating them. The CDR3 has 16 amino acids. The CDR3 DNA reads TGCGCCAGCAGCCAAGACCCCCGGACAGAAAAAGAGACCCAGTACTTC. This translates into CASSQDPRTEKETQYF.

This clonotype has a count of ten or more. The chain recombines TRBV14 with TRBJ1-2; unclear D gene. Germline CDR1 reads SGHDN; CDR2 reads FVKESK. Trimming removed 0 bases from V and 4 bases from J, with 12 bases in between. The CDR3 runs 15 residues. The CDR3 region is CASSQDPVVGYGYTF. The CDR3 coding sequence is TGTGCCAGCAGCCAAGATCCGGTAGTCGGCTATGGCTACACCTTC.

This clonotype was observed a handful of times. A read error may be the cause here, since a much bigger clone is one base away. The V and J genes are TRBV11-3 and TRBJ2-5; TRBD2 matches 13 bases. The CDR3 length is 20 residues. V gave up 0 bases and J gave up 5 bases; unmatched junction bases: 15. In germline, CDR1 is SGHNT, CDR2 YENEEA. DNA for the CDR3: TGTGCCAGCAGCTTAGATGATTGGTGGACTAGCGGGAGAAGTGGGGAGACCCAGTACTTC. Translation: CASSLDDWWTSGRSGETQYF.

This clonotype was seen at least ten times. J is TRBJ1-5 and V is TRBV19; TRBD1 matches 9 bases. V lost 4 bases, J lost 3 bases, and 4 bases stayed unmatched. This CDR3 has 15 amino acids. The germline V gene encodes CDR1 LNHDA and CDR2 SQIVND (reference sequence). CDR3 protein: CASSKTGGHNQPQHF. The CDR3 DNA reads TGTGCCAGTAGTAAAACAGGGGGCCACAATCAGCCCCAGCATTTT.

V is TRBV25-1 and J is TRBJ2-2, with D possibly being TRBD2 (7 bases). Germline CDR1 is MGHDK and CDR2 is SYGVNS. The CDR3 is 18 residues long. V shed 2 bases and J shed 7 bases, with 23 bases lying between them. The CDR3 DNA follows: TGTGCCAGCAGTGAAAAAAGTGGGGGCGGGAGTTTTATCGGGGAGCTGTTTTTT. This codes for CASSEKSGGGSFIGELFF.

This clonotype came up many times. V is TRBV6-2 or TRBV6-3 and J is TRBJ2-1; possibly TRBD2 for D (5 bases). Per the germline V gene, CDR1 is MNHEY and CDR2 is SVGEGT. CDR3 length: 12 amino acids. V gave up 4 bases and J gave up 12 bases, with 13 bases separating them. CDR3 sequence (DNA): TGTGCCAGCAGTTCCGGACTCGTGGCGCAGTTCTTC. Its translation is CASSSGLVAQFF.

This rearrangement joins TRBV12-3 or TRBV12-4 to TRBJ1-6, with a weak D call TRBD1 (6 bases). Trimming shortened V by 6 bases and J by 5 bases, and 11 bases separated the two germline ends. The CDR3 has 14 residues. The CDR3 protein is CASRLGGDNSPLHF. For the CDR3, the DNA is TGTGCCAGCAGGCTAGGGGGAGATAATTCACCCCTCCACTTT.